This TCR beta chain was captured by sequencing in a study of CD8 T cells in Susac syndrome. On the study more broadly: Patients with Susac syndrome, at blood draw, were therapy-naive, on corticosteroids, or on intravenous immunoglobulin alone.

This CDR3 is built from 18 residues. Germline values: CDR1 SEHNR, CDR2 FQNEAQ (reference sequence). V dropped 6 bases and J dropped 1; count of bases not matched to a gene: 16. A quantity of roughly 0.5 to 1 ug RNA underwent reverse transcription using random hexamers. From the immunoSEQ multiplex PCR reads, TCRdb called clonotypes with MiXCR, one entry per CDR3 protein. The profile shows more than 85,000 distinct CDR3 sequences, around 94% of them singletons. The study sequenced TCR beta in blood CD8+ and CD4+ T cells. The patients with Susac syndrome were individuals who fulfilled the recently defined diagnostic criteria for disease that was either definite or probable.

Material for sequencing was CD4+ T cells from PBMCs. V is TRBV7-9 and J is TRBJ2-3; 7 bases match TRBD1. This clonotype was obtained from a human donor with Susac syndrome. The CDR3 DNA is TGTGCCAGCAGTCAACCCATCGACAGGGAAGGAGGCACAGATACGCAGTATTTT. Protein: CASSQPIDREGGTDTQYF.